This TCR beta chain appears in the sequencing data of a study of beta chain features in type 1 diabetes. Study observations and caveats: Type 1 diabetes patients had TCRB CDR3s that were shorter (moderately but significantly so) in all four CD4+ subsets.

The ends were cut back, 6 bases at V and 1 base at J, with 12 bases in the middle. Germline lookup yields CDR1 MNHEY and CDR2 SVGAGI. This CDR3 region has 15 residues. Points on this clone: Its antigen is still unknown.

The study reverse transcribed the entire isolated RNA, so it sequenced expressed TCRB transcripts. Using immunoSEQ multiplex PCR, the repertoire was profiled, and TCRdb retains in-frame clones only, with some absent. The table lists around 180,000 clones, approximately 8% of them singletons. The TCR originated in a young man with type 1 diabetes. V gene TRBV6-5 combines with J gene TRBJ2-2; D is perhaps TRBD1 (5 bases). The sequencing input was central memory CD4+ T cells from blood. CDR3 coding DNA: TGTGCCAGCAGAGAATCAAGGGGGAACACCGGGGAGCTGTTTTTT. Protein sequence: CASRESRGNTGELFF.